This T cell receptor (beta chain) was profiled in a study of T cells in women clearing cervical HPV infection. Whole-study context: Donors had HPV16-related CIN3 or worse; 2 had invasive cancer. Study-level findings and limits: Repertoire richness, not evenness, was significantly elevated in CIN3+ cases versus controls. T-cell numbers per sample were unknown and may explain richness differences.

Notes on this clone: Antigen specificity is unknown. The read ends 3 residues shy of where the CDR3 ends; the end is completed using the germline J gene.

Assay: immunoSEQ multiplex PCR; the TCRdb copy retains only in-frame clones and omits some. The sample includes about 45,000 clones. The CDR3 has 14 residues. Germline V gives CDR1 GTSNPN, CDR2 SVGIG (reference sequence). V lost 5 bases and J 0 bases, leaving 12 bases between the germline ends. Sequencing used blood buffy coat. The receptor was derived from a woman between 18 and 69 years old with a cervical HPV16 infection that either progressed to CIN3+ or cleared (not recorded which). V is TRBV30 and J is TRBJ2-3, with TRBD1 as a possible D gene (5 bases). The part of the CDR3 DNA that was read is TGTGCCTGGTTATTGGGGCCAAGCACAGATACG. This sequence encodes CAWLLGPSTDT. The whole CDR3 is CAWLLGPSTDTQYF.